Listed below are T cell receptor beta chains from one sample, sequenced in a study of OX40 agonist ivuxolimab in advanced cancers. Generated by immunoSEQ multiplex PCR, the TCRdb table keeps only in-frame clones and is missing some. Seen here are tens of thousands of clones, about 88% observed once, and the top ten hold 1%. Sequenced material: CD4+ or CD8+ T cells sorted from blood, taken in a trial of the OX40 agonist ivuxolimab. These receptors originate from an adult with an advanced solid tumor such as melanoma, head and neck, liver or kidney cancer. Each CDR3 is given with its conserved first and last residue. The D gene is left open where the match is weak. For some rows the clone size is stated as once, few or many, or as a class when expanded; others skip it.

v_gene,abundance,j_gene,d_gene,CDR3aa,CDR3nt
TRBV7-6,.,TRBJ2-1,.,CASSRRYSSYNEQFF,TGTGCCAGCAGCCGGAGGTATAGCTCCTACAATGAGCAGTTCTTC
TRBV11-3,.,TRBJ2-7,.,CASSPDSYEQYF,TGTGCCAGCAGCCCAGACAGCTACGAGCAGTACTTC
TRBV18,.,TRBJ2-1,.,CASSTSLEGGQFF,TGTGCCAGCTCAACTAGTCTGGAGGGTGGGCAGTTCTTC
TRBV2,.,TRBJ1-2,.,CASSELDSRYGYTF,TGTGCCAGCAGTGAACTGGACAGTCGATATGGCTACACCTTC
TRBV29-1,.,TRBJ2-7,TRBD1,CSVGTGEWSGEQYF,TGCAGCGTTGGAACAGGGGAATGGAGCGGCGAGCAGTACTTC
TRBV13,.,TRBJ2-3,TRBD2,CASSPSGWRGSTDTQYF,TGTGCCAGCAGCCCGAGCGGGTGGCGGGGGAGCACAGATACGCAGTATTTT
TRBV28,.,TRBJ1-2,TRBD1,CASRRQGYGYTF,TGTGCCAGCAGACGACAGGGATATGGCTACACCTTC
TRBV7-2,.,TRBJ2-1,TRBD1,CASSLGGTGINEQFF,TGTGCCAGCAGCTTAGGGGGGACAGGCATTAATGAGCAGTTCTTC
TRBV7-9,.,TRBJ2-1,.,CASRKQDLSSDEQFF,TGTGCCAGCAGGAAACAGGATCTGTCTAGTGATGAGCAGTTCTTC
TRBV19,.,TRBJ2-2,TRBD1,CATSGQAQVGELFF,TGTGCCACCTCCGGACAGGCTCAGGTCGGGGAGCTGTTTTTT
TRBV18,.,TRBJ1-3,.,CASSPQQRSSGNTIYF,TGTGCCAGCTCACCACAACAACGAAGCTCTGGAAACACCATATATTTT
TRBV28,few,TRBJ2-7,TRBD1,CASSPSGPGGPAYEQYF,TGTGCCAGCAGTCCCAGCGGGCCAGGGGGCCCTGCCTACGAGCAGTACTTC
TRBV27,few,TRBJ1-2,TRBD1,CASRTGGNYGYTF,TGTGCCAGTAGGACAGGGGGAAACTATGGCTACACCTTC
TRBV7-2,.,TRBJ2-7,.,CASSSVYGSYEQYF,TGTGCCAGCAGCTCAGTTTATGGGTCCTACGAGCAGTACTTC
TRBV19,.,TRBJ2-1,TRBD2,CASSIGGRNEQFF,TGTGCCAGTAGTATCGGCGGGAGAAATGAGCAGTTCTTC
TRBV30,.,TRBJ2-3,.,CAWRSRGQLYTQYF,TGTGCCTGGAGGAGTCGAGGACAGCTTTATACGCAGTATTTT
TRBV5-1,.,TRBJ1-1,.,CASSQGTNTEAFF,TGCGCCAGCAGCCAAGGGACGAACACTGAAGCTTTCTTT
TRBV28,.,TRBJ1-2,.,CASSLPGRFGYTF,TGTGCCAGCAGCCTCCCTGGGCGTTTCGGCTACACCTTC
TRBV5-4,.,TRBJ2-7,TRBD2,CASSLTSGRVLYF,TGTGCCAGCAGCTTGACTAGCGGGAGAGTTTTGTACTTC
TRBV18,.,TRBJ2-3,TRBD2,CASSRGTSGSADTQYF,TGTGCCAGCTCACGAGGGACTAGCGGGAGCGCAGATACGCAGTATTTT
TRBV28,once,TRBJ1-2,.,CASSLLEWESNYGYTF,TGTGCCAGCAGTTTACTCGAATGGGAATCTAACTATGGCTACACCTTC
TRBV6-5,.,TRBJ1-1,.,CASRALDRNTEAFF,TGTGCCAGCAGAGCCCTCGACCGAAACACTGAAGCTTTCTTT
TRBV7-2,.,TRBJ2-1,TRBD2,CASSFFGGRDNEQFF,TGTGCCAGCAGCTTTTTTGGCGGGAGGGACAATGAGCAGTTCTTC
TRBV18,.,TRBJ1-1,TRBD1,CASSFYVDRGDTEAFF,TGTGCCAGCTCGTTCTACGTGGACAGGGGGGACACTGAAGCTTTCTTT
TRBV10-3,.,TRBJ1-4,.,CATHGGEEKLFF,TGTGCCACCCATGGGGGTGAGGAAAAACTGTTTTTT
TRBV9,.,TRBJ1-2,.,CASSVDPSGSYGYTF,TGTGCCAGCAGCGTAGACCCATCTGGTAGCTATGGCTACACCTTC
TRBV5-1,.,TRBJ2-1,.,CASSPDRQLSYNEQFF,TGCGCCAGCAGCCCAGACCGACAGCTCTCCTACAATGAGCAGTTCTTC
TRBV6-1,.,TRBJ1-1,.,CASSELNTEAFF,TGTGCCAGCAGCGAACTGAACACTGAAGCTTTCTTT
TRBV10-3,.,TRBJ2-5,.,CAIRGSGEGETQYF,TGTGCCATCAGAGGTAGCGGAGAAGGGGAGACCCAGTACTTC
TRBV11-3,.,TRBJ1-2,.,CASSLGGGHYGYTF,TGTGCCAGCAGCTTAGGAGGAGGGCATTATGGCTACACCTTC
TRBV7-2,.,TRBJ2-7,.,CASSFSVAMVSYEQYF,TGTGCCAGCAGCTTCTCCGTTGCCATGGTGTCCTACGAGCAGTACTTC
TRBV9,.,TRBJ2-5,.,CASSVVGTGGTQYF,TGTGCCAGCAGCGTCGTGGGGACTGGGGGGACCCAGTACTTC
TRBV28,.,TRBJ1-1,.,CASRRTAGMNTEAFF,TGTGCCAGCAGACGAACAGCAGGGATGAACACTGAAGCTTTCTTT